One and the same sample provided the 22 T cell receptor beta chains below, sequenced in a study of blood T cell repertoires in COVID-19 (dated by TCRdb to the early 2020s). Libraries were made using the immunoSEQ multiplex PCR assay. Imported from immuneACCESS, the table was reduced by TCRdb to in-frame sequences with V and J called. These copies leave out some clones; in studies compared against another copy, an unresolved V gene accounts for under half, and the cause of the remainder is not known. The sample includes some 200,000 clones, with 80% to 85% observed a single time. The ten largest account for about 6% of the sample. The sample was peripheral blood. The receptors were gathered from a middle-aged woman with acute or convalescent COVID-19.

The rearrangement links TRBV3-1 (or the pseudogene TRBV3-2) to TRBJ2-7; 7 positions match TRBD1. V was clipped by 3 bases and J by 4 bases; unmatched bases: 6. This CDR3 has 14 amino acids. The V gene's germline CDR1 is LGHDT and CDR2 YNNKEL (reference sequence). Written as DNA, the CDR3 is TGTGCCAGCAGCCAGACAGGGAAAAGGTACGAGCAGTACTTC. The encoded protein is CASSQTGKRYEQYF.

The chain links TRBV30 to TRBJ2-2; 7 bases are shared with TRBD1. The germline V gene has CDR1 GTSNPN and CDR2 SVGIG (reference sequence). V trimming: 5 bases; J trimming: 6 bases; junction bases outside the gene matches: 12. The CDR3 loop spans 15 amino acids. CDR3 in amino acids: CAWQMGQHRAGELFF. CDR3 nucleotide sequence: TGTGCCTGGCAAATGGGACAGCATAGGGCCGGGGAGCTGTTTTTT.

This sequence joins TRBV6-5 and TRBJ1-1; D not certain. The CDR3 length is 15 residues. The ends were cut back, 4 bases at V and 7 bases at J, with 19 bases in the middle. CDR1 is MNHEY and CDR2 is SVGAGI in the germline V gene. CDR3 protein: CASSLDPGRPGEAFF. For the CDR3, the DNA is TGTGCCAGCAGTTTGGACCCCGGGAGGCCGGGTGAAGCTTTCTTT.

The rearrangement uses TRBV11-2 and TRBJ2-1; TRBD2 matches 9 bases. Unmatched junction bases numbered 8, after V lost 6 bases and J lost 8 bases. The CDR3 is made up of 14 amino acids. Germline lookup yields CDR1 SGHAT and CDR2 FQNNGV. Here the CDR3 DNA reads TGTGCCAGCAGGAGGACTAGCGCTGTCGATGAGCAGTTCTTC. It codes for CASRRTSAVDEQFF.

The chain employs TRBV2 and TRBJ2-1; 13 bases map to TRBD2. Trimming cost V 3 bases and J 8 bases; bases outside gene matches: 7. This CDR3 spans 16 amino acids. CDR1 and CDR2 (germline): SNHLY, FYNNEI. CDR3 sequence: CASSDPTSGGFDEQFF. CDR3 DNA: TGTGCCAGCAGTGATCCGACTAGCGGGGGGTTTGATGAGCAGTTCTTC.

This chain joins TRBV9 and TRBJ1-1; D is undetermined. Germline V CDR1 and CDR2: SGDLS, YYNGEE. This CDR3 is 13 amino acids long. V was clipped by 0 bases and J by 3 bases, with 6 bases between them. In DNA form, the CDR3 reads TGTGCCAGCAGCGTAGGAGGTTACACTGAAGCTTTCTTT. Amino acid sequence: CASSVGGYTEAFF.

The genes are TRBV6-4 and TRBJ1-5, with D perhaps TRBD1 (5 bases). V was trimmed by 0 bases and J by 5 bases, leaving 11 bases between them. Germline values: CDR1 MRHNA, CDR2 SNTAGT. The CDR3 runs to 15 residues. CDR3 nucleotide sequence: TGTGCCAGCAGTGACTCGGGAGGGGCGGATCAGCCCCAGCATTTT. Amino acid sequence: CASSDSGGADQPQHF.

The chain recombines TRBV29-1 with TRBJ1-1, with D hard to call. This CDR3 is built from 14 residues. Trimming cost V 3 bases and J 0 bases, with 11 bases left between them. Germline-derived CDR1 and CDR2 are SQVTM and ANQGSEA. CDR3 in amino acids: CSVDGFRLNTEAFF. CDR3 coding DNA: TGCAGCGTTGATGGCTTCAGGCTGAACACTGAAGCTTTCTTT.

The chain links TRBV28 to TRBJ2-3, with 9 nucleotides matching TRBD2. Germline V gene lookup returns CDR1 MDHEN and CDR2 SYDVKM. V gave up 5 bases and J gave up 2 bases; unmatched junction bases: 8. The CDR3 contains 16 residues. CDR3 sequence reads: CASSGLAGMFTDTQYF. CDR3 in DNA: TGTGCCAGCAGTGGGCTAGCGGGGATGTTCACAGATACGCAGTATTTT.

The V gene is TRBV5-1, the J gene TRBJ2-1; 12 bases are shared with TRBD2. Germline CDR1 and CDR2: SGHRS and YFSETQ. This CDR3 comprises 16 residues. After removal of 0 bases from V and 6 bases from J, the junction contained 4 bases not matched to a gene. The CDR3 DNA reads TGCGCCAGCAGCTTGGGCTCTAGCGGGAGGGTCAATGAGCAGTTCTTC. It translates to CASSLGSSGRVNEQFF.

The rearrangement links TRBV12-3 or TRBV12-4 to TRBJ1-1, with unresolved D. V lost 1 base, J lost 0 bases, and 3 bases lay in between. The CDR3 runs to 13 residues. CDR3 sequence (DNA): TGTGCCAGCAGTTTAGACATGAACACTGAAGCTTTCTTT. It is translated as CASSLDMNTEAFF.

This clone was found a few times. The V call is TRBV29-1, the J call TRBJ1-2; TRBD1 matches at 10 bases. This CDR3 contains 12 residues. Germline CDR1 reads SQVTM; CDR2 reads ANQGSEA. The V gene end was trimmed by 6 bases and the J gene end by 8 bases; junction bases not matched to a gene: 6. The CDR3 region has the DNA TGCAGCGTCGTCGGGACAGGGGAAGGCTACACCTTC. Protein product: CSVVGTGEGYTF.

As DNA, the CDR3 is TGTGCCAGCAGTTACTGGGCAAGCATGAACACTGAAGCTTTCTTT. It is translated as CASSYWASMNTEAFF. V is TRBV6-6 and J is TRBJ1-1; D gene ambiguous. CDR3 size: 15 residues. Trimming took 1 base from V and 0 from J, leaving 9 bases between them. Germline V CDR1 and CDR2: MNHNY, SVGAGI (reference sequence).

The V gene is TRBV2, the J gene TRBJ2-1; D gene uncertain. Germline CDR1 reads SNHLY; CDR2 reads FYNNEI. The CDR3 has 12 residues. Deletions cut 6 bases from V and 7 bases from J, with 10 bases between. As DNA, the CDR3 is TGTGCCAGCAGGATGTGGAGTAATGAGCAGTTCTTC. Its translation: CASRMWSNEQFF.

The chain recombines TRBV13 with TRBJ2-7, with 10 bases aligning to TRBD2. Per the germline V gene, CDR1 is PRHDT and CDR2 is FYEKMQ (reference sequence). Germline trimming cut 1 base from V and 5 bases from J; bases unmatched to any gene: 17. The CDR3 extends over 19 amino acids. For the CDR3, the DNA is TGTGCCAGCAGCTTAGTGCCTGGGTGGGCTAGCGGGAGTATCCACGAGCAGTACTTC. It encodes CASSLVPGWASGSIHEQYF.

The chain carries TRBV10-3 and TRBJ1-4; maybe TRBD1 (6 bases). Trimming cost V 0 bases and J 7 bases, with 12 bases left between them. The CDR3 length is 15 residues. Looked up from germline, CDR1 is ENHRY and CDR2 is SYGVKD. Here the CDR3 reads CAISESRTVLEKLFF. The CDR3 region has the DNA TGTGCCATCAGTGAGTCCCGGACAGTCCTTGAAAAACTGTTTTTT.

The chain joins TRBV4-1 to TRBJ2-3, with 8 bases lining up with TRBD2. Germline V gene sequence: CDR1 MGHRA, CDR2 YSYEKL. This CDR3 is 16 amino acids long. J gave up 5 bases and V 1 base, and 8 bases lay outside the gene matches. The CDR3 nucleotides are TGCGCCAGCAGCCAAGTAGGGCGGGAGGCTGTAGATACGCAGTATTTT. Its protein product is CASSQVGREAVDTQYF.

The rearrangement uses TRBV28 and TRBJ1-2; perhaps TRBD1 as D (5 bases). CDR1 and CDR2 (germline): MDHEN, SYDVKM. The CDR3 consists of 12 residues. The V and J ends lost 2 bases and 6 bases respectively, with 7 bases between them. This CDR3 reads CASSLGTHGYTF. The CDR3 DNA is TGTGCCAGCAGTTTAGGGACTCATGGCTACACCTTC.

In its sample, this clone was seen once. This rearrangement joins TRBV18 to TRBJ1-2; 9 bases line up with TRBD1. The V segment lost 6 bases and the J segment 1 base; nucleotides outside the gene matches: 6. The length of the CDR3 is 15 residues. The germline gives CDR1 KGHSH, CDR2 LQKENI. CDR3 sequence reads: CASSPGGQGNYGYTF. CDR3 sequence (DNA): TGTGCCAGCTCTCCGGGGGGACAGGGTAACTATGGCTACACCTTC.

For the CDR3, the DNA is TGTGCCAGTAGCCGACAGGGCCCAGATACGCAGTATTTT. It codes for CASSRQGPDTQYF. The V call is TRBV19, the J call TRBJ2-3, with TRBD1 matching 7 bases. CDR1 and CDR2 from the germline V gene are LNHDA and SQIVND (reference sequence). The J segment lost 4 bases and the V segment lost 6 bases, leaving 4 bases of the junction unmatched. CDR3 length equals 13 residues.

The CDR3 DNA follows: TGTGCCAGCAGCTTCTCAGGGGGGAGCACTGAAGCTTTCTTT. Protein sequence: CASSFSGGSTEAFF. The chain links TRBV7-2 to TRBJ1-1; 7 positions match TRBD1. This CDR3 comprises 14 residues. V gave up 3 bases and J gave up 4 bases; unmatched junction bases: 5. Germline lookup yields CDR1 SGHTA and CDR2 FQGNSA. Full variable domain (outside the CDR3, taken from reference TRBV7-2 and TRBJ1-1): GAGVSQSPSNKVTEKGKDVELRCDPISGHTALYWYRQSLGQGLEFLIYFQGNSAPDKSGLPSDRFSAERTGGSVSTLTIQRTQQEDSAVYLCASSFSGGSTEAFFGQGTRLTVV.

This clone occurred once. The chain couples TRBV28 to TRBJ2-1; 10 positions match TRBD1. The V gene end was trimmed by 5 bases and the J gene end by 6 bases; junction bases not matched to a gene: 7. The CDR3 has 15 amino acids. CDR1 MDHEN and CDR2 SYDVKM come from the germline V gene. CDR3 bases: TGTGCCAGCAGTAAGGGACAGGGGACCCGCAATGAGCAGTTCTTC. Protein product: CASSKGQGTRNEQFF.